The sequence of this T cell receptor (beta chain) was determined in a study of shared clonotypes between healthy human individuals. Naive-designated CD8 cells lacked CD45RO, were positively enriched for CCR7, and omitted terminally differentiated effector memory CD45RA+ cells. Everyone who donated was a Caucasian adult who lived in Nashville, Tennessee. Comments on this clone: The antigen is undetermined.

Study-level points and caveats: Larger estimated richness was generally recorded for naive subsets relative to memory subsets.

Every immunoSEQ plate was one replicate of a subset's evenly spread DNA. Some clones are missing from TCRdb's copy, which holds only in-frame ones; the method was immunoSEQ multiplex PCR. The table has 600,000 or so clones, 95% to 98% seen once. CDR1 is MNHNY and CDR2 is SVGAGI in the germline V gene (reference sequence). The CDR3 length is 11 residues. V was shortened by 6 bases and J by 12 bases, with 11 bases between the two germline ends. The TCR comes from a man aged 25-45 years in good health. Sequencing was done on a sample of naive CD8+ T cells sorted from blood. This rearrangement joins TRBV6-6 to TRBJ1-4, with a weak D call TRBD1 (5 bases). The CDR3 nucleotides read TGTGCCAGCAGGACGGGGCTGGAACTGTTTTTT. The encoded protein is CASRTGLELFF.